Below, one T cell receptor (beta chain) is given with its context. Its cognate antigen is unknown. With 10 bases removed from V and 6 bases from J, the gap between germline ends came to 22 bases. Germline V lookup: CDR1 MNHEY, CDR2 SMNVEV (reference sequence). The CDR3 spans 15 residues. This record comes from a study of T cell repertoires in cytomegalovirus infection. Study conclusions and caveats: Clonotype analysis showed dominance of the ex vivo response by HLA-C-restricted CMV-specific TCR beta clonotypes.

MiXCR was run by TCRdb on the reads, yielding one entry per CDR3 protein. The data contain hundreds of thousands of distinct CDR3 sequences, around 30% of them seen just once; the ten biggest clones take up 11% to 15%. The chain carries TRBV27 and TRBJ2-1; either TRBD1 or TRBD2 may supply D (7 bases each). The sample consisted of cultured CD8+ T cells from PBMCs, taken from culture after CMV antigen stimulation. The clonotype originates from a human donor in good health (CMV status not recorded). Some clones in this sample may be carry-over from other donors' samples. This CDR3 reads CATQRRGGEGNEQFF. CDR3 nucleotides: TGTGCCACCCAACGCAGGGGGGGGGAGGGCAATGAGCAGTTCTTC.